Included here is one TCR beta chain sequence, with context. This entry is derived from a study of technical replicates of blood from several donors. Measured with immunoSEQ multiplex PCR; TCRdb has only the in-frame clones, and not every one. The sample lists about 81,000 clones, approximately 80% occurring once. Source material: PBMCs. The sequence was obtained from a human donor in good health. Some clones in this sample may be carry-over from other donors' samples.

The CDR3 coding sequence is TGTGCCAGCAGTGACGTTTCTAGCGGGAGGGATACGCAGTATTTT. Its protein is CASSDVSSGRDTQYF. The genes are TRBV6-4 and TRBJ2-3; TRBD2 aligns across 11 bases. CDR3 size: 15 residues. Trimming took 2 bases from V and 6 from J; bases not matched to a gene: 4. The germline gives CDR1 MRHNA, CDR2 SNTAGT.